This is a list of T cell receptor beta chains from one sample in a study of human T cells and chemical hapten exposure. Each CDR3 protein gets one entry after TCRdb re-called the RACE reads with MiXCR. The sample comprises 240,000 or so distinct CDR3 sequences, 7% to 10% of which are singletons, and over 2% rests with the top ten. The input for sequencing was whole blood, taken in connection with sensitization to the hapten diphenylcyclopropenone (DPC). These receptors were taken from a woman aged 40 to 55 with alopecia areata. Some clones in this sample may be carry-over from other donors' samples. The CDR3 runs from the conserved cysteine through the conserved F or W. D genes are given only for firm matches. The size of a clone is reported for some rows only, either as once, few or many, or as a class for expanded clones.

J gene	clone size	V gene	CDR3 length	D gene	CDR3 DNA	CDR3 protein
TRBJ1-5	many	TRBV28	12	.	TGTGCCAGCAGTTCGGGGGGTCAGCCCCAGCATTTT	CASSSGGQPQHF
TRBJ1-5	few	TRBV6-5	13	.	TGTGCCAGCAGTTACCGACGGAATCAGCCCCAGCATTTT	CASSYRRNQPQHF
TRBJ1-2	many	TRBV27	13	TRBD1	TGTGCCAGCAGTTCCGGGACAGGGGGCGACTACACCTTC	CASSSGTGGDYTF
TRBJ2-6	few	TRBV18	17	TRBD1	TGTGCCAGCTCACCTGGGGACAGTACAACTGGGGCCAACGTCCTGACTTTC	CASSPGDSTTGANVLTF
TRBJ2-3	few	TRBV5-1	16	TRBD2	TGCGCCAGCAGCTCAGCTAGCGGGAGGCCCACAGATACGCAGTATTTT	CASSSASGRPTDTQYF
TRBJ2-4	many	TRBV6-2/TRBV6-3	13	TRBD2	TGTGCCAGCAGTCGGGGGGTGCAAAACATTCAGTACTTC	CASSRGVQNIQYF
TRBJ2-3	.	TRBV20-1	15	TRBD1	TGCAGTGCTGGGGACAGGGAAACCGGCACAGATACGCAGTATTTT	CSAGDRETGTDTQYF
TRBJ2-6	few	TRBV6-5	18	TRBD1	TGTGCCAGCAGTCACCGGGACAGGGGACTTTCTGGGGCCAACGTCCTGACTTTC	CASSHRDRGLSGANVLTF
TRBJ2-5	few	TRBV5-4	13	.	TGTGCCAGCAGCTTGGCCAGTGAGGTGACCCAGTACTTC	CASSLASEVTQYF
TRBJ2-3	.	TRBV29-1	12	.	TGCAGCGTTGAAGGTCCAGGAGATACGCAGTATTTT	CSVEGPGDTQYF
TRBJ2-5	.	TRBV6-2/TRBV6-3	14	.	TGTGCCAGCAGTGGGACCTGGGCCCGAGAGACCCAGTACTTC	CASSGTWARETQYF
TRBJ2-7	.	TRBV5-1	14	.	TGCGCCAGCAGCTTGTTGTTGACGGCTTACGAGCAGTACTTC	CASSLLLTAYEQYF
TRBJ2-1	.	TRBV20-1	14	TRBD2	TGCAGTGCTAGAAGGACAACTAGCGTTGCTGAGCAGTTCTTC	CSARRTTSVAEQFF
TRBJ2-6	.	TRBV3-1	15	.	TGTGCCAGCAGTCGGCGTAACGTTGGGGCCAACGTCCTGACTTTC	CASSRRNVGANVLTF
TRBJ1-6	.	TRBV7-2	16	.	TGTGCCAGCAGCCACTTCCTACAGGGATACAATTCACCCCTCCACTTT	CASSHFLQGYNSPLHF
TRBJ2-2	few	TRBV6-2/TRBV6-3	13	.	TGTGCCAGCAGGGACCCACTCACCGGGGAGCTGTTTTTT	CASRDPLTGELFF
TRBJ2-7	few	TRBV6-2/TRBV6-3	14	TRBD2	TGTGCCAGCCAGAGGACTAGCGGGAGAGGAGAGCAGTACTTC	CASQRTSGRGEQYF
TRBJ1-1	.	TRBV6-1	14	.	TGTGCCAGCAGTGCATCAGGGCAGGGAACCGAAGCTTTCTTT	CASSASGQGTEAFF
TRBJ1-1	few	TRBV20-1	13	.	TGCAGTGCTAGAGACCGGGTCCCCACTGAAGCTTTCTTT	CSARDRVPTEAFF
TRBJ1-6	many	TRBV15	17	.	TGTGCCACCAGCAGAGATGCTGTAGGGCCCTATAATTCACCCCTCCACTTT	CATSRDAVGPYNSPLHF
TRBJ2-3	many	TRBV9	15	TRBD1	TGTGCCAGCAGCACGGGACAGGACAGCACAGATACGCAGTATTTT	CASSTGQDSTDTQYF
TRBJ2-7	many	TRBV20-1	13	TRBD2	TGCAGTGCGCCCGGTGGCGGGAGGTACGAGCAGTACTTC	CSAPGGGRYEQYF
TRBJ2-7	.	TRBV28	12	.	TGTGCCACTACGACGGGCCTATACGAGCAGTACTTC	CATTTGLYEQYF
TRBJ1-1	many	TRBV12-3/TRBV12-4	13	TRBD1	TGTGCCAGCAGTGGACAGGGGCGGACTGAAGCTTTCTTT	CASSGQGRTEAFF
TRBJ2-2	.	TRBV10-3	18	TRBD1	TGTGCCATCAGTGATTTCCCTCAGACAGGGTCAAACACCGGGGAGCTGTTTTTT	CAISDFPQTGSNTGELFF
TRBJ1-6	few	TRBV28	16	TRBD1	TGTGCCAGTAATAGCCCGGAAGGGACAGGGGTCTCACCCCTCCACTTT	CASNSPEGTGVSPLHF
TRBJ2-7	.	TRBV6-5	15	TRBD2	TGTGCCAGCAGTCAATCTAGCGGGCGCTCCTACGAGCAGTACTTC	CASSQSSGRSYEQYF
TRBJ1-1	many	TRBV21-1	19	.	TGTGCCAGCAGCCCTCCCCAGCCCACAAATCTCTTTTGGATCACTGAAGCTTTCTTT	CASSPPQPTNLFWITEAFF
TRBJ2-7	many	TRBV20-1	13	TRBD2	TGCAGTGCTACACTAGCGGGAACATACGAGCAGTACTTC	CSATLAGTYEQYF
TRBJ1-1	many	TRBV6-1	14	.	TGTGCCAGCAGTGAATATCAGGGAGACACTGAAGCTTTCTTT	CASSEYQGDTEAFF